Sequencing of this T cell receptor (beta chain) was carried out in a study of radiotherapy plus CTLA-4 blockade in lung cancer (dated by TCRdb to the late 2010s). Turning to the overall study: Objective responses were observed in roughly a sixth of enrolled patients, and disease control was achieved in 25% to 35%.

With respect to this clone: Its antigen remains undetermined. Base-call qualities are not available, and no considerably larger clone is one nucleotide away.

V is pruned by 0 bases and J by 4 bases, leaving 11 bases of the junction without a gene match. CDR1 and CDR2, per the germline V gene (reference sequence), are PRHDT and FYEKMQ. The CDR3 starts with the cysteine, ends with the phenylalanine, and has 17 residues. Kept here is only the CDR3 DNA, which spans 51 bases and is read in frame from base 1. Overall study results and their limits: TCR clones derived from tumors expanded in peripheral blood after treatment with radiotherapy and ipilimumab. The strongest predictors of response were reported to be early dynamic shifts in blood T cell clones along with a rise in serum interferon-beta following radiation.

The method was the immunoSEQ multiplex PCR assay. TCRdb limited this immuneACCESS table to in-frame rearrangements with V and J called. A share of clones is missing; checked studies link under half to unresolved V genes, and the rest is unexplained. The sample yields 95,000 to 150,000 clones; about nine tenths were counted once. The ten largest account for under 8% of the sample. The study evaluated CTLA-4 blockade (ipilimumab) given together with focal radiation therapy in patients who had chemo-refractory metastatic non-small-cell lung cancer. Here the sequenced sample was peripheral blood, taken from a patient treated with radiotherapy plus ipilimumab. The chain couples TRBV13 to TRBJ2-5; 7 central nucleotides agree with TRBD1. This TCR came from a human donor with non-small cell lung cancer that progressed on radiotherapy plus ipilimumab. The DNA reads as follows: TGTGCCAGCAGCTTAGGAGCAGGGACAGAGAGAAGAGAGACCCAGTACTTC. The resulting protein is CASSLGAGTERRETQYF. The variable domain in full, with residues beyond the CDR3 obtained from the reference TRBV13 and TRBJ2-5 genes, is AAGVIQSPRHLIKEKRETATLKCYPIPRHDTVYWYQQGPGQDPQFLISFYEKMQSDKGSIPDRFSAQQFSDYHSELNMSSLELGDSALYFCASSLGAGTERRETQYFGPGTRLLVL.